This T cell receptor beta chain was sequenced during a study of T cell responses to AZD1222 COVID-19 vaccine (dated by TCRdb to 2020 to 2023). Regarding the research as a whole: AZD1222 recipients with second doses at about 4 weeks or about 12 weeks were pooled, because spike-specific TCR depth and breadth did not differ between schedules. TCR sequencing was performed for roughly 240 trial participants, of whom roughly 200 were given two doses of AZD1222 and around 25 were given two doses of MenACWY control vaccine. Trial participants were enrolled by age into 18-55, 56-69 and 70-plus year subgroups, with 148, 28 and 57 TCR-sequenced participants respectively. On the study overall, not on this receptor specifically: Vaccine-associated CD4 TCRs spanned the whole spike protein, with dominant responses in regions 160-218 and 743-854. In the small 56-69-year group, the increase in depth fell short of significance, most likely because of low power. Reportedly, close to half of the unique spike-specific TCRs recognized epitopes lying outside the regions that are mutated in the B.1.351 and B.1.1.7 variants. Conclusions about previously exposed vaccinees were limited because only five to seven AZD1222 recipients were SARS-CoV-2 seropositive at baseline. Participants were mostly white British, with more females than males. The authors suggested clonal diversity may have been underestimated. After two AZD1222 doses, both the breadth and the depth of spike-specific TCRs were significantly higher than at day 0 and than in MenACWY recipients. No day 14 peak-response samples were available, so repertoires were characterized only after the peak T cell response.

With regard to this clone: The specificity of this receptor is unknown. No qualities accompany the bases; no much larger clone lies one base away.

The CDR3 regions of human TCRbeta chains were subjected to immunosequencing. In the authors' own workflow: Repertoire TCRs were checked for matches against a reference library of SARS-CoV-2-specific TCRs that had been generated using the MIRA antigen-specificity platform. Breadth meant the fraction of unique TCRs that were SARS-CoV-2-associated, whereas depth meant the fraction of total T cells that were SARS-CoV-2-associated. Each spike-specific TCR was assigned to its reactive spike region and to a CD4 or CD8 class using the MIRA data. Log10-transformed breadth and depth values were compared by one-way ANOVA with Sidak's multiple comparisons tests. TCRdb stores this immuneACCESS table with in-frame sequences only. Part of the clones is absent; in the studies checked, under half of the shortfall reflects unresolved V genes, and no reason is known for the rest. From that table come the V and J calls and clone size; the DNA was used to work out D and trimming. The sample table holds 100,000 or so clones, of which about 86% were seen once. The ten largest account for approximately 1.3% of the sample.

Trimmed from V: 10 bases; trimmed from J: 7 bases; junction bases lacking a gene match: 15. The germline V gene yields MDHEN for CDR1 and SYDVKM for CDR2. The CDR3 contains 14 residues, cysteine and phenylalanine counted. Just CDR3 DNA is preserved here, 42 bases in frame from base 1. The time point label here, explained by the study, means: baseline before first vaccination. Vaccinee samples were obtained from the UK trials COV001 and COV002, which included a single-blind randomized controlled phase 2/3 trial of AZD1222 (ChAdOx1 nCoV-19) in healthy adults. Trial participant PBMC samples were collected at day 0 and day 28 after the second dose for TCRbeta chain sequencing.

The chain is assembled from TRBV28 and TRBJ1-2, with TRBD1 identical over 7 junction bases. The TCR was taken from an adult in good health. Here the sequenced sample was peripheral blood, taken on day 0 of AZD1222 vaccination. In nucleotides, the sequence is TGTGCCACCCTCGCGACAGGGAGGGAAGGTGGCTACACCTTC. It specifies CATLATGREGGYTF.